This T cell receptor beta chain was recorded in a study of early T cells in non-severe SARS-CoV-2 infection. TCRdb passed the 5' RACE reads through MiXCR, listing each CDR3 protein once. This table has 30,000 to 40,000 distinct CDR3 sequences, roughly 5% appearing once. Germline V lookup: CDR1 SQVTM, CDR2 ANQGSEA. V lost 4 bases, J lost 2 bases, and 12 bases lay in between. The CDR3 has 14 residues. This clonotype showed up many times. The clonotype originates from an adult who was a healthcare worker with PCR-confirmed SARS-CoV-2 infection or an uninfected control (not recorded which). Input material: whole blood. The chain couples TRBV29-1 to TRBJ2-1; TRBD2 is a possible D gene (5 bases). In DNA, the CDR3 is TGCAGCGTTGTCCGGGATGTGGCCTACAATGAGCAGTTCTTC. It codes for CSVVRDVAYNEQFF.